This TCR beta chain was captured in a study of T cells in localized non-small cell lung cancer. Measured with immunoSEQ multiplex PCR; TCRdb has only the in-frame clones, and not every one. Among tens of thousands of clones listed, 90% were seen once. The CDR3 is 13 amino acids. CDR1 is LNHDA, CDR2 SQIVND, per germline (reference sequence). The trim removed 9 bases at V and 8 bases at J, leaving 7 bases unmatched. Overall study findings and caveats: Uninvolved adjacent lung showed higher T cell clonality than tumor. There were a median roughly 59 of the top 100 tumor clones appearing in adjacent lung. Sequencing, confined to only one tumor region, leaves heterogeneity possible.

In regard to this clone: No antigen is known for it.

This sequence originates from a woman aged 35-70 years with stage I lung adenocarcinoma. Sequencing was performed on peripheral blood, taken before any cancer treatment. The chain uses TRBV19 and TRBJ1-4; 9 bases line up with TRBD1. The CDR3 nucleotides read TGTGCCAGCCGGGACAGGGATCGAGAAAAACTGTTTTTT. Encoded protein: CASRDRDREKLFF.